This is a list of T cell receptor beta chains from one sample in a study of blood T cells in healthy people across ages. TCRdb called the 5' RACE reads again in MiXCR, with one record for every CDR3 protein. The sample lists approximately 360,000 distinct CDR3 sequences, 52% occurring once. The sequencing sample was made of blood. Every receptor here comes from a man aged 55 to 70 in good health. Each CDR3 is given with its conserved first and last residue. D genes are given only for firm matches. Clone size is stated in some rows and not others, as once, few, many or a class when expanded.

d_gene,v_gene,j_gene,abundance,len,CDR3aa,CDR3nt
TRBD2,TRBV27,TRBJ2-7,NA,14,CASRTSGKVYEQYF,TGTGCCAGCCGGACTAGCGGGAAAGTGTACGAGCAGTACTTC
NA,TRBV20-1,TRBJ2-3,few,14,CSARGGAQIGTQYF,TGCAGTGCCAGGGGAGGGGCGCAGATCGGTACGCAGTATTTT
TRBD2,TRBV5-1,TRBJ2-1,NA,15,CASRFSGGSGNEQFF,TGCGCCAGCCGATTCAGCGGGGGCTCGGGCAATGAGCAGTTCTTC
NA,TRBV20-1,TRBJ2-7,NA,14,CSARMGISSYEQYF,TGCAGTGCTAGGATGGGAATCAGCTCCTACGAGCAGTACTTC
NA,TRBV20-1,TRBJ1-2,few,11,CSAKGVKGYTF,TGCAGTGCTAAGGGAGTTAAAGGCTACACCTTC
TRBD2,TRBV5-1,TRBJ2-5,NA,15,CASSPTSGGQGEQYF,TGCGCCAGCAGCCCTACTAGCGGGGGCCAGGGTGAGCAGTACTTC
TRBD2,TRBV20-1,TRBJ2-1,NA,19,CSARDYNLAGGPSYNEQFF,TGCAGTGCTAGAGATTATAACCTAGCGGGGGGGCCCTCCTACAATGAGCAGTTCTTC
TRBD2,TRBV5-1,TRBJ2-7,NA,15,CASSWTSGSSYEQYF,TGCGCCAGCAGCTGGACTAGCGGGAGCTCCTACGAGCAGTACTTC
TRBD2,TRBV6-2/TRBV6-3,TRBJ2-5,NA,22,CASSYRGTARGLAGPYQETQYF,TGTGCCAGCAGTTACCGAGGGACAGCCCGGGGACTAGCGGGCCCGTACCAAGAGACCCAGTACTTC
NA,TRBV7-9,TRBJ1-5,NA,14,CASSLGASSATQHF,TGTGCCAGCAGCTTAGGGGCCAGCTCGGCGACCCAGCATTTT
TRBD1,TRBV5-6,TRBJ2-1,NA,13,CASGSDRGDEQFF,TGTGCCAGCGGATCAGACAGGGGCGATGAGCAGTTCTTC
NA,TRBV5-8,TRBJ2-3,once,14,CASSLERNPDTQYF,TGTGCCAGCAGCTTGGAAAGGAATCCAGATACGCAGTATTTT
NA,TRBV20-1,TRBJ2-5,NA,11,CSARDLETQYF,TGCAGTGCTAGAGATCTGGAGACCCAGTACTTC
TRBD1,TRBV6-6,TRBJ1-5,NA,16,CASTIQGPYSNQPQHF,TGTGCCAGCACCATACAGGGGCCCTATAGCAATCAGCCCCAGCATTTT
TRBD2,TRBV29-1,TRBJ2-5,NA,14,CSVDRGLAGETQYF,TGCAGCGTTGACAGGGGACTAGCGGGCGAGACCCAGTACTTC
NA,TRBV20-1,TRBJ1-3,NA,14,CSASGGGDGNTIYF,TGCAGTGCCTCCGGGGGGGGTGATGGAAACACCATATATTTT
NA,TRBV20-1,TRBJ1-2,NA,15,CSAPEAGGANYGYTF,TGCAGTGCTCCTGAAGCGGGTGGTGCTAACTATGGCTACACCTTC
NA,TRBV20-1,TRBJ2-3,NA,17,CSASRRSSRGSSDTQYF,TGCAGTGCTAGCCGACGGTCAAGTAGGGGATCTTCAGATACGCAGTATTTT
NA,TRBV15,TRBJ1-2,NA,14,CATSQYGGLEGYTF,TGTGCCACCAGCCAGTACGGGGGCCTAGAGGGCTACACCTTC
NA,TRBV6-2/TRBV6-3,TRBJ1-5,NA,12,CASSYGGQPQHF,TGTGCCAGCAGTTACGGAGGGCAGCCCCAGCATTTT
TRBD2,TRBV6-2/TRBV6-3,TRBJ2-1,few,17,CASSYSRGLAGYNEQFF,TGTGCCAGCAGTTACTCGAGGGGACTAGCGGGATACAATGAGCAGTTCTTC
NA,TRBV24-1,TRBJ2-5,NA,14,CATSGRDGWETQYF,TGTGCCACCAGTGGCCGGGACGGGTGGGAGACCCAGTACTTC
NA,TRBV6-6,TRBJ1-2,NA,14,CASTHGRAGYGYTF,TGTGCCAGCACCCATGGCAGGGCTGGCTATGGCTACACCTTC
NA,TRBV2,TRBJ2-3,NA,16,CASAGGGLSRTDTQYF,TGTGCCAGCGCCGGAGGGGGCCTATCTAGGACAGATACGCAGTATTTT
NA,TRBV29-1,TRBJ2-1,many,11,CSVVGYNEQFF,TGCAGCGTTGTAGGTTACAATGAGCAGTTCTTC
TRBD2,TRBV12-3/TRBV12-4,TRBJ2-5,few,14,CASSFSGSIYEQYF,TGTGCCAGCAGTTTTAGCGGGAGTATCTATGAGCAGTACTTC
TRBD2,TRBV20-1,TRBJ2-7,few,14,CSASRLAGAYEQYF,TGCAGTGCTAGCAGGCTAGCGGGGGCCTACGAGCAGTACTTC
NA,TRBV3-1,TRBJ2-1,many,14,CASSQRSASNEQFF,TGTGCCAGCAGCCAGCGATCGGCTTCAAATGAGCAGTTCTTC
TRBD2,TRBV3-1,TRBJ2-3,few,19,CASSHMVWREGRDTDTQYF,TGTGCCAGCAGCCACATGGTATGGCGGGAGGGCCGTGACACAGATACGCAGTATTTT
NA,TRBV4-2,TRBJ1-2,few,13,CASSPNLVGGYTF,TGTGCCAGCAGCCCCAACCTTGTGGGAGGCTACACCTTC
TRBD2,TRBV2,TRBJ2-7,NA,17,CASSDVRGLVGSYEQYF,TGTGCCAGCAGTGATGTCAGGGGACTAGTAGGGTCCTACGAGCAGTACTTC
NA,TRBV11-1,TRBJ1-2,many,14,CASSARGRSVGYTF,TGTGCCAGCAGCGCCAGGGGACGGTCGGTTGGCTACACCTTC
TRBD1,TRBV28,TRBJ2-1,NA,16,CASCWRGQGRYNEQFF,TGTGCCAGCTGCTGGAGGGGACAGGGACGTTACAATGAGCAGTTCTTC
NA,TRBV2,TRBJ2-4,NA,13,CASGAGAQNIQYF,TGTGCCAGCGGAGCAGGGGCCCAAAACATTCAGTACTTC
NA,TRBV20-1,TRBJ2-1,NA,13,CSGPGRAYNEQFF,TGCAGTGGACCGGGCCGGGCCTACAATGAGCAGTTCTTC
TRBD2,TRBV11-2,TRBJ2-3,few,16,CASSRSIGGGLDTQYF,TGTGCCAGCAGCCGGTCGATCGGGGGGGGCCTAGATACGCAGTATTTT
TRBD1,TRBV20-1,TRBJ2-1,NA,14,CSAGRQGTYNEQFF,TGCAGTGCTGGTAGACAGGGGACCTACAATGAGCAGTTCTTC
NA,TRBV12-3/TRBV12-4,TRBJ2-7,few,15,CASSGINSRTYEQYF,TGTGCCAGCAGTGGAATTAACTCTCGCACCTACGAGCAGTACTTC
TRBD1,TRBV5-1,TRBJ1-4,NA,15,CASSQGGRVGEKLFF,TGCGCCAGCTCCCAGGGGGGGCGCGTGGGGGAAAAACTGTTTTTT
NA,TRBV6-2/TRBV6-3,TRBJ2-5,NA,15,CASSYSGRGRLKQYF,TGTGCCAGCAGTTACAGCGGAAGGGGACGGCTAAAGCAGTACTTC
NA,TRBV5-1,TRBJ2-1,many,15,CASSPWTASSDEQFF,TGCGCCAGCAGCCCATGGACAGCCTCGAGCGATGAGCAGTTCTTC
TRBD2,TRBV30,TRBJ2-3,few,14,CAWGRGGSTDTQYF,TGTGCCTGGGGCCGGGGGGGAAGCACAGATACGCAGTATTTT
NA,TRBV20-1,TRBJ2-1,few,14,CSARDQGRYNEQFF,TGCAGTGCTAGAGATCAGGGACGTTACAATGAGCAGTTCTTC
NA,TRBV5-6,TRBJ2-2,NA,16,CASSLGLSPNTGELFF,TGTGCCAGCAGCTTGGGGCTATCTCCGAACACCGGGGAGCTGTTTTTT
TRBD1,TRBV6-1,TRBJ2-7,many,15,CASLNPGTASYEQYF,TGTGCCAGCCTTAATCCCGGGACAGCCTCCTACGAGCAGTACTTC
TRBD1,TRBV7-9,TRBJ1-2,NA,16,CASSRGTGSLNYGYTF,TGTGCCAGCAGCCGCGGGACAGGGTCTCTAAACTATGGCTACACCTTC
NA,TRBV12-3/TRBV12-4,TRBJ1-5,NA,15,CASSSDGRSNQPQHF,TGTGCCAGCAGTTCCGACGGTCGTAGCAATCAGCCCCAGCATTTT
TRBD2,TRBV4-2,TRBJ2-2,few,17,CASSPSDRGGYGGELFF,TGTGCCAGCAGCCCCTCGGACCGGGGGGGTTATGGCGGGGAGCTGTTTTTT
NA,TRBV7-9,TRBJ2-7,NA,14,CASSLASRSYEQYF,TGTGCCAGCAGCTTAGCGTCCCGTTCCTACGAGCAGTACTTC
NA,TRBV2,TRBJ2-5,NA,12,CASSEGWNEQYF,TGTGCCAGCAGTGAAGGGTGGAATGAGCAGTACTTC
NA,TRBV6-2/TRBV6-3,TRBJ2-7,NA,15,CASRSAVGGSYEQYF,TGTGCCAGCAGGTCTGCCGTTGGGGGGTCCTACGAGCAGTACTTC
TRBD1,TRBV7-9,TRBJ1-2,NA,15,CASSQGTGEGYGYTF,TGTGCCAGCAGCCAGGGGACAGGGGAAGGCTACGGCTACACCTTC
TRBD2,TRBV18,TRBJ2-1,many,15,CASSPASGGHNEQFF,TGTGCCAGCTCACCGGCTAGCGGGGGCCACAATGAGCAGTTCTTC
TRBD2,TRBV7-2,TRBJ2-3,few,15,CASSASGRGTDTQYF,TGTGCCAGCAGCGCTAGCGGGAGAGGAACAGATACGCAGTATTTT
NA,TRBV14,TRBJ1-1,few,13,CASSLYKNTEAFF,TGTGCCAGCAGCCTCTATAAGAACACTGAAGCTTTCTTT
TRBD1,TRBV29-1,TRBJ2-7,many,14,CSAQRGTGATEQYF,TGCAGCGCCCAAAGGGGCACAGGGGCGACCGAGCAGTACTTC
NA,TRBV27,TRBJ2-5,NA,17,CASSGIRDSMYQETQYF,TGTGCCAGCAGTGGAATCCGGGACTCCATGTACCAAGAGACCCAGTACTTC
NA,TRBV4-1,TRBJ2-3,NA,14,CASSQLGTSDTQYF,TGCGCCAGCAGCCAACTGGGGACTTCAGATACGCAGTATTTT
NA,TRBV7-9,TRBJ2-1,NA,15,CASSSTGAGVNKQFF,TGTGCCAGCAGCTCCACCGGGGCAGGGGTGAATAAGCAGTTCTTC
NA,TRBV12-3/TRBV12-4,TRBJ2-7,NA,13,CASSRDTGYEQYF,TGTGCCAGCAGTCGGGACACCGGCTACGAGCAGTACTTC